The sequence of this TCR beta chain was determined in a study of blood T cell repertoires in COVID-19. Study-wide background: T cells, B-cell-depleted T cells, or PBMCs supplied cDNA or gDNA.

The CDR3 has 14 residues. The V end was cut by 2 bases, the J end by 0 bases, with 7 bases between. The germline V gene encodes CDR1 MNHEY and CDR2 SVGAGI. Patients at the Seattle site were enrolled during active infection and followed longitudinally. Here immunoSEQ multiplex PCR was the method, and the copy in TCRdb shows in-frame clones only, minus some. The repertoire has about 300,000 clones, approximately 89% of them found once; the top ten carry 1.5% to 2%. The chain is built from TRBV6-5 and TRBJ1-1; no clear D gene. The origin of this receptor is a woman in her twenties or thirties with COVID-19, enrolled during active disease. The sample was peripheral blood. Here the CDR3 reads CASSYERMNTEAFF. As DNA, the CDR3 is TGTGCCAGCAGTTACGAGCGAATGAACACTGAAGCTTTCTTT.